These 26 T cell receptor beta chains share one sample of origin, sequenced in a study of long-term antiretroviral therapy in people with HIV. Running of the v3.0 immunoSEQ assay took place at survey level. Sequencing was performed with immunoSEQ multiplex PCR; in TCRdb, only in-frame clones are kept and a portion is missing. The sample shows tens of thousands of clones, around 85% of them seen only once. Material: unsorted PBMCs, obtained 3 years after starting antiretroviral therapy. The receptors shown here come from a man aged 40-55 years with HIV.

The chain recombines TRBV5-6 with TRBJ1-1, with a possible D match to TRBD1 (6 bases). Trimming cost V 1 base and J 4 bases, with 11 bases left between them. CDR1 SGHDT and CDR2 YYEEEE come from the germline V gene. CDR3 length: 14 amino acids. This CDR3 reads CASSLWGLSTEAFF. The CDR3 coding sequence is TGTGCCAGCAGCTTGTGGGGGCTCAGCACTGAAGCTTTCTTT.

In DNA, the CDR3 is TGTGCCAGCCGGCAGGGAGATGGCTACACCTTC. Residues: CASRQGDGYTF. The chain uses TRBV6-1 and TRBJ1-2; D is possibly TRBD1 (5 bases). CDR3 length equals 11 residues. Per germline, CDR1 MNHNS and CDR2 SASEGT. V was clipped by 8 bases and J by 6 bases, with 10 bases between them.

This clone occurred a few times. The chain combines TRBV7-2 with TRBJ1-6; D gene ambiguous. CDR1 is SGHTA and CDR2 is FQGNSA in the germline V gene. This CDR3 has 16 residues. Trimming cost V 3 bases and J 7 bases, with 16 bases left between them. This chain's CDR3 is CASSFPAGRDNSPLHF. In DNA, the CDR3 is TGTGCCAGCAGCTTTCCTGCTGGCAGAGACAATTCACCCCTCCACTTT.

For the CDR3, the DNA is TGTGCCAGCAGCCCAGCGGTAGCTAATCCAACTAATGAAAAACTGTTTTTT. Encoded protein: CASSPAVANPTNEKLFF. The chain uses TRBV7-9 and TRBJ1-4; the D is unclear. The germline V gene encodes CDR1 SEHNR and CDR2 FQNEAQ (reference sequence). CDR3 length: 17 amino acids. Trimming cost V 5 bases and J 0 bases, with 16 bases left between them.

DNA for the CDR3: TGTGCCAGCAGTTACGGGGGGACTGGATATGAAAAACTGTTTTTT. Its translation: CASSYGGTGYEKLFF. The chain couples TRBV6-5 to TRBJ1-4; TRBD1 might be the D (5 bases). This CDR3 contains 15 residues. The ends were cut back, 2 bases at V and 6 bases at J, with 13 bases in the middle. Germline CDR1 reads MNHEY; CDR2 reads SVGAGI.

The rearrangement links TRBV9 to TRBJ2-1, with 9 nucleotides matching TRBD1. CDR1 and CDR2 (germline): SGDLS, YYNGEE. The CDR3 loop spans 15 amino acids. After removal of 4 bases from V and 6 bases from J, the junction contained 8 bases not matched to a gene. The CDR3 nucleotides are TGTGCCAGCAGCTACCGGGACAGGGAGATCAATGAGCAGTTCTTC. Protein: CASSYRDREINEQFF.

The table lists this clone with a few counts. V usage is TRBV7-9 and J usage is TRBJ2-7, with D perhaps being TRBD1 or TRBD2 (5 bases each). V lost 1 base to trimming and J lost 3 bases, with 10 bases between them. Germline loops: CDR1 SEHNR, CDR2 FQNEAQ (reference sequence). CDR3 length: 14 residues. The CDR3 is CASSLDGTHYEQYF. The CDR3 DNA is TGTGCCAGCAGCTTAGATGGGACGCACTACGAGCAGTACTTC.

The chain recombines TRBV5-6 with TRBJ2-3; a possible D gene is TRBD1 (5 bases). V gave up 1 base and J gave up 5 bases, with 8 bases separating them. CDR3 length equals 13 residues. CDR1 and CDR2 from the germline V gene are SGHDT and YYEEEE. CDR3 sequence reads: CASSLKGVDTQYF. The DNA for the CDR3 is TGTGCCAGCAGCTTGAAAGGGGTAGATACGCAGTATTTT. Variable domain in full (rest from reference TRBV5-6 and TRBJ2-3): DAGVTQSPTHLIKTRGQQVTLRCSPKSGHDTVSWYQQALGQGPQFIFQYYEEEERQRGNFPDRFSGHQFPNYSSELNVNALLLGDSALYLCASSLKGVDTQYFGPGTRLTVL.

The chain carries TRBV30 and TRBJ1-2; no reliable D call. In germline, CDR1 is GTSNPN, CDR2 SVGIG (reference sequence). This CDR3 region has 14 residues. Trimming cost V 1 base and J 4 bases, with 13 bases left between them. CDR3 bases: TGTGCCTGGAGTGGGGGAGCGAGCCTCTATGGCTACACCTTC. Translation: CAWSGGASLYGYTF. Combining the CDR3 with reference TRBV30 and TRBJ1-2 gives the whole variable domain SQTIHQWPATLVQPVGSPLSLECTVEGTSNPNLYWYRQAAGRGLQLLFYSVGIGQISSEVPQNLSASRPQDRQFILSSKKLLLSDSGFYLCAWSGGASLYGYTFGSGTRLTVV.

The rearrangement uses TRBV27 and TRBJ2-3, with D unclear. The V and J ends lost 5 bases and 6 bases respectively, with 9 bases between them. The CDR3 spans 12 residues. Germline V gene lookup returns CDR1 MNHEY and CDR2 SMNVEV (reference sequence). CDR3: CASSLLGDTQYF. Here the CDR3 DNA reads TGTGCCAGCAGTCTCTTGGGGGATACGCAGTATTTT.

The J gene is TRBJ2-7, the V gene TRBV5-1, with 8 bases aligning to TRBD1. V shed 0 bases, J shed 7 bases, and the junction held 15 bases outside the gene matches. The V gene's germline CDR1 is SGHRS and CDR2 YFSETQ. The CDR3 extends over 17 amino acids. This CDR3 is CASSLVGDRYSLGEQYF. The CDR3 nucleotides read TGCGCCAGCAGCTTGGTGGGGGACAGGTACTCTCTGGGGGAGCAGTACTTC.

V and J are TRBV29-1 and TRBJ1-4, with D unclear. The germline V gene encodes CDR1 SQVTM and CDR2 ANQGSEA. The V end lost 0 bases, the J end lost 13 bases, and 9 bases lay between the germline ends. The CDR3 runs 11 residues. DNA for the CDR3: TGCAGCGTTGAAGATGGGCCAGGACTGTTTTTT. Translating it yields CSVEDGPGLFF. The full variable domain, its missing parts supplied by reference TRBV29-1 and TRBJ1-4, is SAVISQKPSRDICQRGTSLTIQCQVDSQVTMMFWYRQQPGQSLTLIATANQGSEATYESGFVIDKFPISRPNLTFSTLTVSNMSPEDSSIYLCSVEDGPGLFFGSGTQLSVL.

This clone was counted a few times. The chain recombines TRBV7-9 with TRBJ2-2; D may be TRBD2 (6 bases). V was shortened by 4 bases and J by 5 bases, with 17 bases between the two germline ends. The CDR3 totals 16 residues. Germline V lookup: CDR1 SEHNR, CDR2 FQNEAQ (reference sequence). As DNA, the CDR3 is TGTGCCAGCAGCTCCCGGGACGGGAGCCAGACCGGGGAGCTGTTTTTT. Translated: CASSSRDGSQTGELFF.

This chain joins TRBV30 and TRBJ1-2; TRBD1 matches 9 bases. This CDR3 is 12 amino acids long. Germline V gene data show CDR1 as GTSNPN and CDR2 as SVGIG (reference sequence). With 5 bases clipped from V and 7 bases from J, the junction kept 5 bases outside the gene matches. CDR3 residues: CAWGTGLGGYTF. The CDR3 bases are TGTGCCTGGGGGACAGGGTTGGGTGGCTACACCTTC.

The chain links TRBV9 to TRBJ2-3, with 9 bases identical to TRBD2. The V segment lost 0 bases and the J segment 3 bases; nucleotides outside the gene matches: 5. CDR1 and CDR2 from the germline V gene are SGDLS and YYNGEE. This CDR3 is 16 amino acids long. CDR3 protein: CASSVVISGSTDTQYF. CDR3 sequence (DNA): TGTGCCAGCAGCGTAGTAATTAGCGGGAGTACAGATACGCAGTATTTT.

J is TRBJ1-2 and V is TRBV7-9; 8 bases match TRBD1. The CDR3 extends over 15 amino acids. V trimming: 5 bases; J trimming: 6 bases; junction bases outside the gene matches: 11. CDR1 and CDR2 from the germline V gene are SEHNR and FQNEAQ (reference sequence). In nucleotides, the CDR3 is TGTGCCAGCAGCCAATCGGACAGGGATAAGGATGGCTACACCTTC. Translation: CASSQSDRDKDGYTF.

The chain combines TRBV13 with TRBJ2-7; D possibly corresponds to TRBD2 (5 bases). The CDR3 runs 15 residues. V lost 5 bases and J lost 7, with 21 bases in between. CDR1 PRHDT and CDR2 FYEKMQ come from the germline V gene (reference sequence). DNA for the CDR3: TGTGCCAGCAGCCTCCTACTAGTCACACCGGGGGAGCAGTACTTC. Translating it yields CASSLLLVTPGEQYF. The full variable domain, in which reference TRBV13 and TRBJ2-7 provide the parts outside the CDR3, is AAGVIQSPRHLIKEKRETATLKCYPIPRHDTVYWYQQGPGQDPQFLISFYEKMQSDKGSIPDRFSAQQFSDYHSELNMSSLELGDSALYFCASSLLLVTPGEQYFGPGTRLTVT.

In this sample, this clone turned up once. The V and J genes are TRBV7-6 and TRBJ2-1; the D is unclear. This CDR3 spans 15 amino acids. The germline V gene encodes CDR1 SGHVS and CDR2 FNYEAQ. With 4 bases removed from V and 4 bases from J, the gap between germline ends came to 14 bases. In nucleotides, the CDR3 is TGTGCCAGCAGCTCGGCCCCCAGTGCGTACAATGAGCAGTTCTTC. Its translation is CASSSAPSAYNEQFF.

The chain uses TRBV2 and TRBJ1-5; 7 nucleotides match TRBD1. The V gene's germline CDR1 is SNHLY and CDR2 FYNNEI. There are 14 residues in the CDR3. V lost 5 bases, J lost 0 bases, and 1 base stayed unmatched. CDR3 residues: CASSRQGSNQPQHF. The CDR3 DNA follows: TGTGCCAGCAGTAGACAGGGTAGCAATCAGCCCCAGCATTTT. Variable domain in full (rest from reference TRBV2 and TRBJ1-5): EPEVTQTPSHQVTQMGQEVILRCVPISNHLYFYWYRQILGQKVEFLVSFYNNEISEKSEIFDDQFSVERPDGSNFTLKIRSTKLEDSAMYFCASSRQGSNQPQHFGDGTRLSIL.

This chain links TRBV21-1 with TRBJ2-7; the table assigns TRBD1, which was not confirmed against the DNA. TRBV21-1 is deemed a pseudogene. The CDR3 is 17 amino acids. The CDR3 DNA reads TGTGCCAGCAGCCCTTACCGGGACAGGGGACTCACCTACGAGCAGTACTTC. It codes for CASSPYRDRGLTYEQYF.

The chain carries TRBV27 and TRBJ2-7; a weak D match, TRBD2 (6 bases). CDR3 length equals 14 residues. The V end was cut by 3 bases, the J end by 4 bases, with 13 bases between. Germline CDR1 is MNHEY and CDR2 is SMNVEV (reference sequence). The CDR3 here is CASSFETRGYEQYF. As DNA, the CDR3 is TGTGCCAGCAGTTTCGAGACTAGGGGTTACGAGCAGTACTTC.

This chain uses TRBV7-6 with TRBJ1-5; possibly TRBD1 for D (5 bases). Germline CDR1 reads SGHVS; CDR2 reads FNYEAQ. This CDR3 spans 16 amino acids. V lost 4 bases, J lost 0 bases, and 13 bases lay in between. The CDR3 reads CASSWGISYSNQPQHF. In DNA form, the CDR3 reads TGTGCCAGCAGCTGGGGGATCTCTTATAGCAATCAGCCCCAGCATTTT. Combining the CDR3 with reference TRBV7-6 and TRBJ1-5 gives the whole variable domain GAGVSQSPRYKVTKRGQDVALRCDPISGHVSLYWYRQALGQGPEFLTYFNYEAQQDKSGLPNDRFSAERPEGSISTLTIQRTEQRDSAMYRCASSWGISYSNQPQHFGDGTRLSIL.

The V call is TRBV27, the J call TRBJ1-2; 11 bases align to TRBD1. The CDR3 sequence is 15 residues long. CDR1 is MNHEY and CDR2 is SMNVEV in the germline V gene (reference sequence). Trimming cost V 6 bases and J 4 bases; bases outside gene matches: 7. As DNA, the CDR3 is TGTGCCAGCAGGACCTCCGGGACAGGGGGCTATGGCTACACCTTC. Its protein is CASRTSGTGGYGYTF.

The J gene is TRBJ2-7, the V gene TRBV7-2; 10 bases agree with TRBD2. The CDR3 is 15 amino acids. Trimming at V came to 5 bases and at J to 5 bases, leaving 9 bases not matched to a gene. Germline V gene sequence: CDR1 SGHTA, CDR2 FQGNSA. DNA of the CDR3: TGTGCCAGCAGCACCCTAGCGGGAGATCAGAACGAGCAGTACTTC. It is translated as CASSTLAGDQNEQYF. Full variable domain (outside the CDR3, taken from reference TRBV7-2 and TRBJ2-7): GAGVSQSPSNKVTEKGKDVELRCDPISGHTALYWYRQSLGQGLEFLIYFQGNSAPDKSGLPSDRFSAERTGGSVSTLTIQRTQQEDSAVYLCASSTLAGDQNEQYFGPGTRLTVT.

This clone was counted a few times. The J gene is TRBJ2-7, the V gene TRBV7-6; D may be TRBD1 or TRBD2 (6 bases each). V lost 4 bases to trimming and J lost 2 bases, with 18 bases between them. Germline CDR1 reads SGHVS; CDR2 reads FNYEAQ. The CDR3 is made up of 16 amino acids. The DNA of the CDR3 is TGTGCCAGCAGCTCCATGAGGGGGGTTAGGACCTACGAGCAGTACTTC. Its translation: CASSSMRGVRTYEQYF.

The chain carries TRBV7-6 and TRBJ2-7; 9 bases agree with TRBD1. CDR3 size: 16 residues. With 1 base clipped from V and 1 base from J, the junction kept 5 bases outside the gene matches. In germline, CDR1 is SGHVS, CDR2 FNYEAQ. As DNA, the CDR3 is TGTGCCAGCAGCTTAGGATTCGGGACAGGGTCCTACGAGCAGTACTTC. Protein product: CASSLGFGTGSYEQYF.